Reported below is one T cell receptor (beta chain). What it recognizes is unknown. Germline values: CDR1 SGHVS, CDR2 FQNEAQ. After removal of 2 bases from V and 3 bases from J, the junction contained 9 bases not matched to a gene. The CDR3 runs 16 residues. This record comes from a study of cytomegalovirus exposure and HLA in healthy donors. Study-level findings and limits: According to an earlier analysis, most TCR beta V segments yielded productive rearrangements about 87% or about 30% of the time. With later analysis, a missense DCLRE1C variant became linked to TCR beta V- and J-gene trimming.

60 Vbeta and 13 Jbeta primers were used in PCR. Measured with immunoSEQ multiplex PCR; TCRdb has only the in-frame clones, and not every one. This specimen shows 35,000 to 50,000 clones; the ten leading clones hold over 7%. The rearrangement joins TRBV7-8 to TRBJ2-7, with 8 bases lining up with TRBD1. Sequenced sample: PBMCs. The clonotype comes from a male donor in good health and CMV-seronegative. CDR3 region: CASSLHSGQGGYEQYF. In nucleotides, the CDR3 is TGTGCCAGCAGCTTACATTCTGGACAGGGAGGCTACGAGCAGTACTTC. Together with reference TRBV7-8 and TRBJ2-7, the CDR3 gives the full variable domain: GAGVSQSPRYKVAKRGQDVALRCDPISGHVSLFWYQQALGQGPEFLTYFQNEAQLDKSGLPSDRFFAERPEGSVSTLKIQRTQQEDSAVYLCASSLHSGQGGYEQYFGPGTRLTVT.